The rows below give T cell receptor beta chains drawn from one sample of a study of T cell responses to AZD1222 COVID-19 vaccine. Sequenced by immunoSEQ multiplex PCR; TCRdb stores in-frame clones only, minus some. The table lists approximately 180,000 clones, about 93% of them singletons. This material consisted of peripheral blood, taken 28 days after the second dose of the MenACWY control vaccine. These receptors all come from an adult who received the MenACWY meningococcal vaccine as a control. Both conserved end residues are part of each CDR3. A D gene is named only where the DNA matches it firmly. Not all rows give a size; the values are once, few, many and, for expanded clones, a class.

CDR3nt	CDR3aa	j_gene	d_gene	v_gene	abundance
TGTGCCAGCAGTGAACTTGACAGGGTCGGGACTGAGCAGTTCTTC	CASSELDRVGTEQFF	TRBJ2-1	TRBD1	TRBV6-1	NA
TGTGCCAGCACCCGGTCCGGGACAGGGGGCTACGAGCAGTACTTC	CASTRSGTGGYEQYF	TRBJ2-7	TRBD1	TRBV27	NA
TGTGCCAGCAGCTTGGTATCAGGGAGCTCTGGAAACACCATATATTTT	CASSLVSGSSGNTIYF	TRBJ1-3	NA	TRBV5-6	NA
TGTGCCAGCAATACGAACACCGGGGAGCTGTTTTTT	CASNTNTGELFF	TRBJ2-2	NA	TRBV12-3/TRBV12-4	NA
TGTGCCAGCAGTCAAGACGGGTGGTCTGGAAACACCATATATTTT	CASSQDGWSGNTIYF	TRBJ1-3	NA	TRBV27	NA
TGTGCCAGTAGTATAGACAGGCGTATGAACACTGAAGCTTTCTTT	CASSIDRRMNTEAFF	TRBJ1-1	NA	TRBV19	once
TGTGCCAGCAGGGGACAGGAGAACACTGAAGCTTTCTTT	CASRGQENTEAFF	TRBJ1-1	TRBD1	TRBV5-5	NA
TGTGCCAGTAGTATAGGGGGGGGCTCGATTGAGCAGTTCTTC	CASSIGGGSIEQFF	TRBJ2-1	NA	TRBV19	NA
TGTGCCAGCTCACAGGGGAGCTCTGGAAACACCATATATTTT	CASSQGSSGNTIYF	TRBJ1-3	TRBD1	TRBV27	once
TGTGCCAGCAGTTACTCGAAGGGGGGTTCGCGCGGTGACACAGATACGCAGTATTTT	CASSYSKGGSRGDTDTQYF	TRBJ2-3	NA	TRBV6-2/TRBV6-3	NA
TGTGCCAGCAGTGGATGGGAGGCAGGGTGGGAGATCGAGCAGTACTTC	CASSGWEAGWEIEQYF	TRBJ2-7	NA	TRBV2	NA
TGTGCCAGCAGCCGGGACGGAAACTCTGGAAACACCATATATTTT	CASSRDGNSGNTIYF	TRBJ1-3	NA	TRBV5-4	NA
TGTGCCAGCAGCTATACAAGGGACACTGAAGCTTTCTTT	CASSYTRDTEAFF	TRBJ1-1	NA	TRBV14	NA
TGTGCCAGCAGTGAATTCGCAGGGGGTGGTTATGGCTACACCTTC	CASSEFAGGGYGYTF	TRBJ1-2	TRBD1	TRBV2	NA
TGCGCCAGCAGCTTGGCTTACGGGGGGATATACAATGAGCAGTTCTTC	CASSLAYGGIYNEQFF	TRBJ2-1	TRBD2	TRBV5-1	NA
TGTGCCAGCAGCCCGGGGACTAGCGTGCCCTCCTACGAGCAGTACTTC	CASSPGTSVPSYEQYF	TRBJ2-7	TRBD2	TRBV5-4	NA
TGTGCCTGGAGTTCGGGGGATTCAAGCAATCAGCCCCAGCATTTT	CAWSSGDSSNQPQHF	TRBJ1-5	NA	TRBV30	NA
TGTGCCAGCAGCCAAAGGGGTTCTAGCAATCAGCCCCAGCATTTT	CASSQRGSSNQPQHF	TRBJ1-5	NA	TRBV5-6	NA
TGTGCCAGCAGCTTATCTGGAGGGAGACGCGCGGAGACCCAGTACTTC	CASSLSGGRRAETQYF	TRBJ2-5	NA	TRBV7-2	NA
TGCGCCAGCAGCCAAGACCTTACAGGGTGGGGGCCTAACTATGGCTACACCTTC	CASSQDLTGWGPNYGYTF	TRBJ1-2	NA	TRBV4-1	NA
TGCGCCAGCAGCTTGGGAAGGGGGTTTGATGGCTACACCTTC	CASSLGRGFDGYTF	TRBJ1-2	NA	TRBV5-1	few
TGTGCCAGCAGCCAGGACAGCCGCACAGATACGCAGTATTTT	CASSQDSRTDTQYF	TRBJ2-3	NA	TRBV13	NA
TGTGCCAGCAGCGTAGGGCGGGGGGGCCTGGATACGCAGTATTTT	CASSVGRGGLDTQYF	TRBJ2-3	TRBD2	TRBV9	NA
TGTGCCAGCAGCTTAGACTACAATGAGCAGTTCTTC	CASSLDYNEQFF	TRBJ2-1	NA	TRBV7-9	NA
TGTGCCAGCAGTTACTCGGCAGCCTCCTACGAGCAGTACTTC	CASSYSAASYEQYF	TRBJ2-7	NA	TRBV6-6	NA
TGCGCCAGCAGCCGGAGTGGGAGCCAGAACACTGAAGCTTTCTTT	CASSRSGSQNTEAFF	TRBJ1-1	NA	TRBV5-1	NA
TGCGCCAGCAGCTTGGCGGCAGGGCAGTACGAGCAGTACTTC	CASSLAAGQYEQYF	TRBJ2-7	NA	TRBV5-1	NA
TGTGCCAGCAGTTACGAGGGGGTCACTGAAGCTTTCTTT	CASSYEGVTEAFF	TRBJ1-1	NA	TRBV6-5	NA
TGCGCCAGCAGCCCGGGTCACGGGGCGCAGATTGTCTACAATGAGCAGTTCTTC	CASSPGHGAQIVYNEQFF	TRBJ2-1	NA	TRBV4-1	once
TGTGCCACCAGTGAGGGGACAGGGGGCGTGGACGGCTACACCTTC	CATSEGTGGVDGYTF	TRBJ1-2	TRBD1	TRBV24-1	NA
TGTGCCAGCAGCTTAGCTCGGGGAGTTAGTGAAAAACTGTTTTTT	CASSLARGVSEKLFF	TRBJ1-4	NA	TRBV7-6	NA
TGCGCCAGCAGTGAGTCGTTGGGGGCAGATACGCAGTATTTT	CASSESLGADTQYF	TRBJ2-3	NA	TRBV10-1	NA
TGTGCCAGCAGCTTGCTAGCGGGGCCCCCCAGGGGCACAGATACGCAGTATTTT	CASSLLAGPPRGTDTQYF	TRBJ2-3	TRBD2	TRBV7-9	NA
TGCAGCGTTGAACCGTCTGGGACTAGCGGCACAGATACGCAGTATTTT	CSVEPSGTSGTDTQYF	TRBJ2-3	TRBD2	TRBV29-1	NA
TGTGCCAGCAGCGTAAGTGCAGGGGGGAAGCAAGAGACCCAGTACTTC	CASSVSAGGKQETQYF	TRBJ2-5	NA	TRBV9	NA
TGTGCCAGCAGCGGGCGGTCAGGGTTGGGTGAAAAACTGTTTTTT	CASSGRSGLGEKLFF	TRBJ1-4	NA	TRBV7-2	NA
TGTGCCAGCAGCTTAGCAGGGAACTATGGCTACACCTTC	CASSLAGNYGYTF	TRBJ1-2	NA	TRBV7-9	NA
TGCGCCAGCACCCTCTCCGGGACAGGCGGTGAAAAACTGTTTTTT	CASTLSGTGGEKLFF	TRBJ1-4	TRBD1	TRBV5-1	NA
TGTGCCAGCAGTGAAGCGCTCTATCAGAACACTGAAGCTTTCTTT	CASSEALYQNTEAFF	TRBJ1-1	NA	TRBV6-1	NA
TGTGCCAGCAGCCAAGGATGGGAAGCTTTCTTT	CASSQGWEAFF	TRBJ1-1	NA	TRBV3-1/TRBV3-2	NA
TGTGCCAGCAGTTACACTAGCGGCGGGCAGAAGACCCAGTACTTC	CASSYTSGGQKTQYF	TRBJ2-5	TRBD2	TRBV6-6	NA
TGTGCCAGCAGTTTCCGGGGGGGGAACTACAATGAGCAGTTCTTC	CASSFRGGNYNEQFF	TRBJ2-1	TRBD2	TRBV27	NA
TGTGCCAGCAGCCAAGGATGGTCCAATTCACCCCTCCACTTT	CASSQGWSNSPLHF	TRBJ1-6	NA	TRBV3-1/TRBV3-2	NA
TGCGCCAGCAGCTTGAACAGGGCGGGAGGCTATGGCTACACCTTC	CASSLNRAGGYGYTF	TRBJ1-2	NA	TRBV5-1	NA
TGTGCCAGCAGCCGGGACAGGGGATCTGGCTACACCTTC	CASSRDRGSGYTF	TRBJ1-2	TRBD1	TRBV3-1/TRBV3-2	NA
TGTGCCAGCAGTTTATCCAGGAACACTAAAGCTTTCTTT	CASSLSRNTKAFF	TRBJ1-1	NA	TRBV12-3/TRBV12-4	NA
TGTGCCAGCAGTTTCGGGCAGGGAGGTGCCTACGAGCAGTACTTC	CASSFGQGGAYEQYF	TRBJ2-7	NA	TRBV27	NA
TGTGCCAGCACCACGCGGAAGGCGGGCGGGTTCTTC	CASTTRKAGGFF	TRBJ2-1	NA	TRBV12-3/TRBV12-4	NA
TGTGCTAGTGGTCTCCACCGGACTAGCGGGGATGGGGGAGAGACCCAGTACTTC	CASGLHRTSGDGGETQYF	TRBJ2-5	TRBD2	TRBV12-5	few
TGTGCCATCAGTACGGGGGTGAACACTGAAGCTTTCTTT	CAISTGVNTEAFF	TRBJ1-1	NA	TRBV10-3	NA
TGCAGTGCTAGTTTTGCACCCCTCCACTTT	CSASFAPLHF	TRBJ1-6	NA	TRBV20-1	NA
TGTGCCAGCAGCCAGAGGGGAGCTGGAAACACCATATATTTT	CASSQRGAGNTIYF	TRBJ1-3	NA	TRBV3-1/TRBV3-2	NA
TGTGCCAGCAGTCAGGGCTCCATGAACACTGAAGCTTTCTTT	CASSQGSMNTEAFF	TRBJ1-1	NA	TRBV28	once